The 29 T cell receptor beta chains presented below share a single source sample, sequenced in a study of early T cells in non-severe SARS-CoV-2 infection. MiXCR, applied by TCRdb to the 5' RACE reads, yields one record per CDR3 protein. The profile covers around 50,000 distinct CDR3 sequences, with roughly 6.8% appearing a single time and around 3.9% taken by the ten largest. What was sequenced was whole blood. These TCRs come from an adult who was a healthcare worker with PCR-confirmed SARS-CoV-2 infection or an uninfected control (not recorded which).

The chain carries TRBV27 and TRBJ1-1, with D possibly matching TRBD1 (5 bases). Germline V gene lookup returns CDR1 MNHEY and CDR2 SMNVEV (reference sequence). The V and J ends lost 2 bases and 7 bases respectively, with 14 bases between them. This CDR3 spans 14 amino acids. CDR3 bases: TGTGCCAGCAGTTTAGGTGGGGCGCGAATTGAAGCTTTCTTT. Translating gives CASSLGGARIEAFF.

The rearrangement joins TRBV15 to TRBJ2-5; D not resolved. Trimming pared 3 bases from V and 0 bases from J, leaving 5 bases between. CDR1 is LNHNV and CDR2 is YYDKDF in the germline V gene (reference sequence). CDR3 length: 13 amino acids. The CDR3 nucleotides read TGTGCCACCAGCAGGGGGAACCAAGAGACCCAGTACTTC. Amino acids: CATSRGNQETQYF.

This clonotype has ten or more counts. The chain couples TRBV7-2 to TRBJ2-2; TRBD2 is a possible D gene (5 bases). Trimming removed 3 bases at V and 5 bases at J, with 19 bases between. The CDR3 has 17 residues. CDR1 SGHTA and CDR2 FQGNSA come from the germline V gene. Here the CDR3 DNA reads TGTGCCAGCAGCTTGGATATCTGGGGTTCGGGGACCGGGGAGCTGTTTTTT. Protein sequence: CASSLDIWGSGTGELFF.

This clonotype was counted ten times or more. The rearrangement uses TRBV12-3 or TRBV12-4 and TRBJ1-5; perhaps TRBD1 as D (5 bases). CDR3 length: 14 residues. V lost 3 bases and J 5 bases, leaving 11 bases between the germline ends. The CDR3 loop is CASSLPGLYQPQHF. CDR3 sequence (DNA): TGTGCCAGCAGTTTGCCAGGGTTATATCAGCCCCAGCATTTT.

The chain uses TRBV10-3 and TRBJ2-3, with 8 bases matching TRBD2. Germline V gives CDR1 ENHRY, CDR2 SYGVKD. The trim removed 5 bases at V and 4 bases at J, leaving 5 bases unmatched. The CDR3 runs 14 residues. CDR3 DNA: TGTGCCATCAGTCCCAGCGGGGGACCAGATACGCAGTATTTT. Protein: CAISPSGGPDTQYF.

The chain is built from TRBV29-1 and TRBJ1-4, with 7 bases identical to TRBD1. Germline values: CDR1 SQVTM, CDR2 ANQGSEA. CDR3 length equals 13 residues. The trim removed 6 bases at V and 6 bases at J, leaving 7 bases unmatched. DNA for the CDR3: TGCAGCGTCAGGGGGACAGAAGATGAAAAACTGTTTTTT. It is translated as CSVRGTEDEKLFF.

V is TRBV4-3 and J is TRBJ2-3; D is uncertain. Trimming cost V 0 bases and J 3 bases, with 10 bases left between them. This CDR3 is built from 15 residues. Germline lookup yields CDR1 LGHNA and CDR2 YSLEER. CDR3 loop: CASSQDGTRTDTQYF. The CDR3 nucleotides read TGCGCCAGCAGCCAAGATGGAACCAGGACAGATACGCAGTATTTT.

In its sample, this clonotype was seen many times. The chain links TRBV6-2 or TRBV6-3 to TRBJ2-3; possible D gene TRBD2, 6 bases. The CDR3 totals 14 residues. CDR1 and CDR2 (germline): MNHEY, SVGEGT. Deletions cut 5 bases from V and 6 bases from J, with 15 bases between. The CDR3 protein is CASSGGTGRDTQYF. The CDR3 DNA sequence: TGTGCCAGCAGTGGAGGGACGGGTCGGGATACGCAGTATTTT.

Remarks on this clonotype: This sequence may be a read error, since a much larger clone differs from it by one base. The rearrangement uses TRBV4-3 and TRBJ1-1; TRBD1 matches at 11 bases. The CDR3 covers 16 residues. Looked up from germline, CDR1 is LGHNA and CDR2 is YSLEER. Here the CDR3 DNA reads TGCGCCAACAGCCAAGTTTCCGGGACAGGGGGCACTGAAGCTTTCTTT. Translation gives CANSQVSGTGGTEAFF.

V usage is TRBV2 and J usage is TRBJ2-3, with D uncertain. CDR3 length: 15 amino acids. The germline V and J ends were trimmed by 3 bases and 5 bases, with 15 bases remaining between them. Germline V gives CDR1 SNHLY, CDR2 FYNNEI. Here the CDR3 reads CASSDAVGRVDTQYF. Here the CDR3 DNA reads TGTGCCAGCAGTGATGCGGTCGGACGGGTAGATACGCAGTATTTT. Based on the CDR3 plus reference TRBV2 and TRBJ2-3, the full variable domain is EPEVTQTPSHQVTQMGQEVILRCVPISNHLYFYWYRQILGQKVEFLVSFYNNEISEKSEIFDDQFSVERPDGSNFTLKIRSTKLEDSAMYFCASSDAVGRVDTQYFGPGTRLTVL.

The genes are TRBV19 and TRBJ2-2; D unresolved. Trimming removed 7 bases from V and 1 base from J, with 10 bases in between. This CDR3 region has 14 residues. The germline gives CDR1 LNHDA, CDR2 SQIVND (reference sequence). As DNA, the CDR3 is TGTGCCAGTAAGATTGGGCAGAACACCGGGGAGCTGTTTTTT. It is translated as CASKIGQNTGELFF.

This clonotype was recorded at least ten times. This chain uses TRBV7-9 with TRBJ1-2; TRBD1 agrees at 10 bases. Trimming removed 2 bases from V and 7 bases from J; junction bases left unmatched: 7. The CDR3 runs to 15 residues. Germline assignment: CDR1 SEHNR and CDR2 FQNEAQ (reference sequence). The CDR3 DNA is TGTGCCAGCAGCTTACTGGGACAGGGGCTGGCTGGCTACACCTTC. This sequence encodes CASSLLGQGLAGYTF. Variable domain in full (rest from reference TRBV7-9 and TRBJ1-2): DTGVSQNPRHKITKRGQNVTFRCDPISEHNRLYWYRQTLGQGPEFLTYFQNEAQLEKSRLLSDRFSAERPKGSFSTLEIQRTEQGDSAMYLCASSLLGQGLAGYTFGSGTRLTVV.

This clonotype was recorded at least ten times. This chain joins TRBV9 and TRBJ2-3; TRBD1 matches 7 bases. Trimming removed 2 bases from V and 0 bases from J; junction bases left unmatched: 6. The CDR3 spans 16 residues. Germline V gene data show CDR1 as SGDLS and CDR2 as YYNGEE. The CDR3 DNA sequence: TGTGCCAGCAGCGTCGCCGGGACAGCGAGCACAGATACGCAGTATTTT. Translation: CASSVAGTASTDTQYF.

This clonotype was recorded at least ten times. The chain is built from TRBV2 and TRBJ1-1; maybe TRBD1 (5 bases). CDR1 SNHLY and CDR2 FYNNEI come from the germline V gene. V lost 6 bases, J lost 7 bases, and 18 bases lay in between. This CDR3 region has 14 residues. The CDR3 DNA follows: TGTGCCAGCAGGACTTTCGTGCAGGGAGTTGAAGCTTTCTTT. Its translation: CASRTFVQGVEAFF.

The CDR3 DNA is TGTGCCAGCTCCCCAGAGGGGCAGGGCACCTACGAGCAGTACTTC. It yields the protein CASSPEGQGTYEQYF. The V and J genes are TRBV18 and TRBJ2-7, with D tentatively TRBD1 or TRBD2 (5 bases each). Trimming left V 6 bases short and J 2 bases short, with 17 bases between. CDR1 and CDR2 (germline): KGHSH, LQKENI. The CDR3 runs to 15 residues.

This clonotype occurred many times. The chain couples TRBV11-2 to TRBJ2-5; D unresolved. The CDR3 is 14 amino acids. Trimming stripped 2 bases from V and 1 base from J, with 8 bases between. From germline, CDR1 is SGHAT and CDR2 FQNNGV. CDR3 protein: CASSLLAVQETQYF. CDR3 nucleotide sequence: TGTGCCAGCAGCTTACTGGCGGTCCAAGAGACCCAGTACTTC.

The chain couples TRBV7-9 to TRBJ2-1; 9 bases match TRBD2. This CDR3 region has 15 residues. Germline V lookup: CDR1 SEHNR, CDR2 FQNEAQ (reference sequence). V was pared by 4 bases and J by 4 bases, with 5 bases of the junction left unmatched. CDR3 region: CASSSAGGRYNEQFF. CDR3 in DNA: TGTGCCAGCAGCTCCGCGGGGGGGAGATACAATGAGCAGTTCTTC.

This clonotype was observed many times. The chain is built from TRBV20-1 and TRBJ2-7; D might be TRBD2 (6 bases). CDR3 size: 15 residues. The V and J ends lost 4 bases and 1 base respectively, with 17 bases between them. CDR1 is DFQATT, CDR2 SNEGSKA, per germline (reference sequence). CDR3 bases: TGCAGTGCTAACAATCCGGGACTGGAGTCCTACGAGCAGTACTTC. It yields the protein CSANNPGLESYEQYF.

This clonotype came up many times. V gene TRBV10-3 combines with J gene TRBJ2-3; D is ambiguous. Germline CDR1 reads ENHRY; CDR2 reads SYGVKD. There are 14 residues in the CDR3. The V end lost 3 bases, the J end lost 4 bases, and 11 bases lay between the germline ends. The CDR3 reads CAISDGPKADTQYF. The CDR3 nucleotides are TGTGCCATCAGTGACGGCCCAAAGGCAGATACGCAGTATTTT.

In this sample, this clonotype turned up many times. The V call is TRBV6-5, the J call TRBJ1-1; unclear D gene. The CDR3 totals 13 residues. V was shortened by 7 bases and J by 4 bases, with 13 bases between the two germline ends. Germline CDR1 reads MNHEY; CDR2 reads SVGAGI. The CDR3 loop reads CASTRAESTEAFF. CDR3 nucleotides: TGTGCCAGCACAAGGGCAGAGAGCACTGAAGCTTTCTTT.

The sample holds many counts of this clonotype. The rearrangement joins TRBV12-3 or TRBV12-4 to TRBJ1-2; D not resolved. V gave up 1 base and J gave up 7 bases, with 10 bases separating them. This CDR3 comprises 13 residues. The CDR3 reads CASSLEWRAGYTF. The CDR3 coding sequence is TGTGCCAGCAGTTTAGAGTGGAGAGCTGGCTACACCTTC.

This clonotype was seen at least ten times. The chain joins TRBV27 to TRBJ2-5; TRBD1 is a possible D gene (5 bases). The CDR3 is 15 residues long. V lost 5 bases to trimming and J lost 5 bases, with 18 bases between them. The germline gives CDR1 MNHEY, CDR2 SMNVEV (reference sequence). CDR3 DNA sequence: TGTGCCAGCAGTGACAGACAAGGCTATACGGAGACCCAGTACTTC. Protein product: CASSDRQGYTETQYF.

The table lists this clonotype with many counts. The chain has TRBV30 and TRBJ1-5, with 9 bases matching TRBD1. The CDR3 is 15 amino acids. CDR1 and CDR2 from the germline V gene are GTSNPN and SVGIG (reference sequence). The J segment lost 4 bases and the V segment lost 1 base, leaving 5 bases of the junction unmatched. CDR3 in amino acids: CAWSGGTGPNQPQHF. The DNA of the CDR3 is TGTGCCTGGAGTGGGGGGACAGGGCCTAATCAGCCCCAGCATTTT.

The chain employs TRBV4-3 and TRBJ2-2, with 11 nucleotides matching TRBD1. CDR1 and CDR2 (germline): LGHNA, YSLEER. V lost 4 bases, J lost 4 bases, and 2 bases stayed unmatched. The CDR3 loop spans 15 amino acids. The CDR3 loop is CASSPGTGGTGELFF. CDR3 nucleotide sequence: TGCGCCAGCAGCCCCGGGACAGGGGGCACCGGGGAGCTGTTTTTT.

Many counts were recorded for this clonotype. The chain joins TRBV12-3 or TRBV12-4 to TRBJ2-1, with 8 bases fitting TRBD1. J gave up 3 bases and V 7 bases, and 8 bases lay outside the gene matches. The CDR3 contains 15 residues. CDR3 sequence: CASTLTGGGYNEQFF. The CDR3 DNA is TGTGCCAGCACCCTCACAGGGGGAGGCTACAATGAGCAGTTCTTC.

The rearrangement joins TRBV29-1 to TRBJ1-5; weak D call: TRBD1 (5 bases). This CDR3 comprises 14 residues. Germline V gives CDR1 SQVTM, CDR2 ANQGSEA. With 7 bases removed from V and 0 bases from J, the gap between germline ends came to 13 bases. The CDR3 sequence is CSARGGGSNQPQHF. DNA of the CDR3: TGCAGCGCCCGGGGGGGAGGTAGCAATCAGCCCCAGCATTTT.

This clonotype appeared many times. The chain has TRBV24-1 and TRBJ1-2, with 9 bases lining up with TRBD1. This CDR3 has 13 amino acids. Germline assignment: CDR1 KGHDR and CDR2 SFDVKD. The V and J ends lost 7 bases and 4 bases, in that order; junction bases with no gene match: 3. The CDR3 loop is CATRGQGTYGYTF. For the CDR3, the DNA is TGTGCCACCAGAGGACAGGGGACCTATGGCTACACCTTC.

This clonotype occurred a few times. The CDR3: CASRTRDRIGGYTF. The DNA of the CDR3 is TGTGCCAGCAGGACACGGGACAGGATTGGCGGCTACACCTTC. The V and J genes are TRBV2 and TRBJ1-2; TRBD1 aligns across 8 bases. Germline CDR1 SNHLY, CDR2 FYNNEI. CDR3 length: 14 residues. The junction had 11 bases not matched to a gene; V was cut back by 6 bases and J by 8 bases.

This clonotype was counted between two and nine times. This sequence joins TRBV30 and TRBJ1-2; D is perhaps TRBD1 (5 bases). The germline V gene has CDR1 GTSNPN and CDR2 SVGIG (reference sequence). The V end lost 3 bases, the J end lost 4 bases, and 18 bases lay between the germline ends. The CDR3 loop spans 15 amino acids. Here the CDR3 DNA reads TGTGCCTGGAGGTCCACCGGGGGAGGAAGCTATGGCTACACCTTC. Its translation is CAWRSTGGGSYGYTF.